The present T cell receptor (beta chain) was sequenced within a study of T cell responses to AZD1222 COVID-19 vaccine. Study results and limitations: Baseline seropositives among AZD1222 recipients totaled only five or six.

This CDR3 spans 13 amino acids. Trimming stripped 4 bases from V and 4 bases from J, with 10 bases between. The germline V gene has CDR1 SGHTA and CDR2 FQGTGA. Only in-frame clones appear in the TCRdb table, and some are missing; sequencing was by immunoSEQ multiplex PCR. The sample records about 82,000 clones, under 90% being singletons. A remark on this clone: What it binds is not known.

The sample here was peripheral blood, taken 28 days after the second AZD1222 dose. The clonotype comes from an adult who received the AZD1222 COVID-19 vaccine. J is TRBJ1-1 and V is TRBV7-3; D is unresolved. For the CDR3, the DNA is TGTGCCAGCAGCTCGGGCCCCGCCACTGAAGCTTTCTTT. It translates to CASSSGPATEAFF.